A selection of T cell receptor beta chains follows, all from one sample in a study of identical twins. TCRdb independently ran MiXCR on the 5' RACE reads; one entry per CDR3 protein. This sample carries 600,000 to 700,000 distinct CDR3 sequences, around 21% of them seen once, and the ten largest clones take 4% to 5.5%. The sample also formed part of further work on T cells expressing NK-cell markers.

Material: PBMCs. The receptor set was obtained from a young woman in good health. CDR3s include the opening cysteine and the closing phenylalanine or tryptophan. The D gene is left open where the match is weak. Rows may omit the clone size; those that give it use once, few, many or a size class.

d_call j_call clone_size cdr3_length v_call cdr3_aa cdr3_nt
. TRBJ2-7 . 12 TRBV7-2 CASALGPYEQYF TGTGCCAGCGCTTTGGGTCCCTACGAGCAGTACTTC
TRBD1 TRBJ1-2 few 13 TRBV6-1 CASSQGGGLGYTF TGTGCCAGCTCCCAGGGGGGAGGGCTTGGCTACACCTTC
. TRBJ1-2 few 11 TRBV6-2/TRBV6-3 CASSPRAGYTF TGTGCCAGCAGCCCTCGTGCCGGCTACACCTTC
TRBD2 TRBJ2-5 many 14 TRBV29-1 CSGGLAGTEETQYF TGCAGCGGGGGACTAGCGGGGACCGAAGAGACCCAGTACTTC
. TRBJ2-7 . 17 TRBV20-1 CSAEFASDTSRGYEQYF TGCAGTGCAGAGTTCGCTAGCGATACCTCGAGGGGCTACGAGCAGTACTTC
. TRBJ2-7 many 13 TRBV11-2 CASSWQGTYEQYF TGTGCCAGCAGTTGGCAGGGTACCTACGAGCAGTACTTC
. TRBJ1-1 . 14 TRBV2 CASSVEGTGTEAFF TGTGCCAGCAGTGTCGAGGGGACGGGCACTGAAGCTTTCTTT
. TRBJ2-3 . 15 TRBV18 CASSPWSQRADTQYF TGTGCCAGCTCACCATGGTCCCAAAGGGCAGATACGCAGTATTTT
. TRBJ1-2 many 13 TRBV3-1 CASSQDGEYGYTF TGTGCCAGCAGCCAAGACGGAGAATATGGCTACACCTTC
TRBD1 TRBJ1-1 many 14 TRBV12-3/TRBV12-4 CASSGGQLYTEAFF TGTGCCAGCAGTGGGGGACAGCTATACACTGAAGCTTTCTTT
. TRBJ2-3 . 13 TRBV5-1 CASSGRAGDTQYF TGCGCCAGCTCGGGACGGGCGGGAGATACGCAGTATTTT
TRBD1 TRBJ2-7 . 14 TRBV3-1 CASSLPGGREEQYF TGTGCCAGCAGCCTTCCAGGGGGCCGGGAGGAGCAGTACTTC
. TRBJ2-3 few 14 TRBV7-8 CASSHPGRTDTQYF TGTGCCAGCAGTCATCCCGGACGCACAGATACGCAGTATTTT
TRBD2 TRBJ2-1 . 15 TRBV20-1 CSALVGLASYNEQFF TGCAGTGCGCTCGTTGGACTAGCGTCCTACAATGAGCAGTTCTTC
. TRBJ1-1 few 13 TRBV7-6 CASSLAQNTEAFF TGTGCCAGCAGCTTAGCTCAGAACACTGAAGCTTTCTTT
. TRBJ2-1 . 14 TRBV19 CASSSGSGLGEQFF TGTGCCAGTAGTAGCGGGTCGGGTCTGGGCGAGCAGTTCTTC
. TRBJ2-2 few 14 TRBV6-4 CASSDRWNTGELFF TGTGCCAGCAGCGACCGGTGGAACACCGGGGAGCTGTTTTTT
TRBD1 TRBJ2-5 . 13 TRBV6-1 CASNQPGGETQYF TGTGCCAGCAATCAACCAGGGGGAGAGACCCAGTACTTC
TRBD2 TRBJ2-7 few 15 TRBV12-3/TRBV12-4 CASSRISGVSYEQYF TGTGCCAGCAGCCGTATTAGCGGGGTCTCCTACGAGCAGTACTTC
. TRBJ1-2 . 15 TRBV12-3/TRBV12-4 CASSFRDTANYGYTF TGTGCCAGCAGTTTTAGGGACACAGCTAACTATGGCTACACCTTC
. TRBJ2-7 . 14 TRBV5-6 CASSLYGSSYEQYF TGTGCCAGCAGCTTATACGGCAGCTCCTACGAGCAGTACTTC
. TRBJ1-2 . 15 TRBV6-5 CASSYSNGIDYGYTF TGTGCCAGCAGTTACTCGAACGGAATAGACTATGGCTACACCTTC
. TRBJ2-1 many 12 TRBV20-1 CSALRSSLEQFF TGCAGTGCCCTTAGGTCCAGCCTTGAGCAGTTCTTC
TRBD1 TRBJ1-6 few 18 TRBV18 CASSRGTGGPVSNSPLHF TGTGCCAGCTCCCGAGGGACAGGGGGCCCCGTATCCAATTCACCCCTCCACTTT
TRBD2 TRBJ2-7 few 12 TRBV10-3 CATDPEGGLQYF TGTGCCACCGACCCCGAGGGAGGGCTGCAGTACTTC
. TRBJ2-5 . 13 TRBV5-6 CASSPYGAETQYF TGTGCCAGCAGCCCTTATGGCGCAGAGACCCAGTACTTC
. TRBJ2-7 . 12 TRBV12-3/TRBV12-4 CASSPTHREQYF TGTGCCAGCAGTCCAACCCACAGGGAGCAGTACTTC